This entry lists 2 T cell receptor beta chains sequenced from one sample in a study of cytomegalovirus exposure and HLA in healthy donors. A multiplex PCR was run with 60 Vbeta primers and 13 Jbeta primers. Here immunoSEQ multiplex PCR was the method, and the copy in TCRdb shows in-frame clones only, minus some. Recorded for this sample: under 200,000 clones. Source material: PBMCs. The origin of the receptors is a woman between 18 and 29 years old in good health and CMV-seropositive.

This chain uses TRBV29-1 with TRBJ2-1, with 10 bases lining up with TRBD1. This CDR3 has 13 amino acids. The germline V gene has CDR1 SQVTM and CDR2 ANQGSEA. With V trimmed by 7 bases and J by 6 bases, 6 bases remained unmatched. The CDR3: CSARDRGSNEQFF. CDR3 DNA: TGCAGCGCCCGGGACAGGGGCAGCAATGAGCAGTTCTTC.

This chain connects TRBV5-5 to TRBJ2-3, with D unresolved. Germline-derived CDR1 and CDR2 are SGHKS and YYEKEE (reference sequence). The CDR3 totals 16 residues. Trimming shortened V by 4 bases and J by 4 bases, and 19 bases separated the two germline ends. The CDR3 is CASSPVLGLAADTQYF. The CDR3 DNA is TGTGCCAGCAGCCCCGTCCTCGGTTTAGCTGCAGATACGCAGTATTTT. The full variable domain, its missing parts supplied by reference TRBV5-5 and TRBJ2-3, is DAGVTQSPTHLIKTRGQQVTLRCSPISGHKSVSWYQQVLGQGPQFIFQYYEKEERGRGNFPDRFSARQFPNYSSELNVNALLLGDSALYLCASSPVLGLAADTQYFGPGTRLTVL.